This T cell receptor (beta chain) was documented in a study of T cells in Graves' hyperthyroidism and ophthalmopathy. CDR1 is SGHNT, CDR2 YYREEE, per germline (reference sequence). The germline V and J ends were trimmed by 1 base and 3 bases, with 7 bases remaining between them. The CDR3 is 13 amino acids. It was uncontrolled infection, other autoimmune disease, pregnancy or lactation that excluded patients. Clinical symptoms, serum thyroxine and TRAb, thyroid ultrasound and orbital computed tomography were used for the diagnoses. This clonotype was counted ten times or more. Template material for amplifying TCR beta CDR3 regions consisted of RNA transcripts. The TCR CDR3 first-round RT-PCR relied on the HTBI primer set. TCRdb ran MiXCR on the multiplex PCR reads and lists one entry per CDR3 protein. This table holds roughly 800,000 distinct CDR3 sequences, 35% to 45% found once.

The V and J genes are TRBV5-4 and TRBJ1-1, with D maybe TRBD1 (5 bases). This clonotype originated in a man younger than 30 with Graves' hyperthyroidism. Sequencing used blood. CDR3 sequence: CASSLRDDTEAFF. As DNA, the CDR3 is TGTGCCAGCAGCTTGAGGGACGACACTGAAGCTTTCTTT.